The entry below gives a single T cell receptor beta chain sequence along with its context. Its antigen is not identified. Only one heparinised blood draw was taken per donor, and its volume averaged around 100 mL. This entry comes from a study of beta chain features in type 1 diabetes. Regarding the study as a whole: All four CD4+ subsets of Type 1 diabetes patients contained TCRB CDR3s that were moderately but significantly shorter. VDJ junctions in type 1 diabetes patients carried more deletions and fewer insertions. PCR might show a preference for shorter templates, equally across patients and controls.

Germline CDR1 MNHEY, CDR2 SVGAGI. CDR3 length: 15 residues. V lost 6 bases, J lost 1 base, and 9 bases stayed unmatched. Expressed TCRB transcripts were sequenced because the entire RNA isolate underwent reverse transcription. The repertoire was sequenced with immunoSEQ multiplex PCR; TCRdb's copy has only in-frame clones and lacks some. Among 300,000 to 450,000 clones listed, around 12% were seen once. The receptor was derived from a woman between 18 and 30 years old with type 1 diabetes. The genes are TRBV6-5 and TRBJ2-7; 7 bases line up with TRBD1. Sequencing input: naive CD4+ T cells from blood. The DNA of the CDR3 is TGTGCCAGCAGGAACTTACAGGGGCCTTCCTACGAGCAGTACTTC. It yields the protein CASRNLQGPSYEQYF.